A few counts support the clone carrying this TCR beta chain. Its antigen is not identified. This record belongs to a study of OX40 agonist ivuxolimab in advanced cancers. Study-level points and caveats: No determination was made of the antigen specificity of the expanded peripheral T cells.

Only in-frame clones appear in the TCRdb table, and some are missing; sequencing was by immunoSEQ multiplex PCR. The sample lists about 32,000 clones, about four fifths occurring once. Trimming took off 7 bases at V and 4 bases at J, with 8 bases between the two ends. Germline V CDR1 and CDR2: SNHLY, FYNNEI. The CDR3 length is 12 residues. The TCR originated in an adult with an advanced solid tumor such as melanoma, head and neck, liver or kidney cancer. Sequencing used CD4+ or CD8+ T cells sorted from blood, obtained in a trial of the OX40 agonist ivuxolimab. The rearrangement joins TRBV2 to TRBJ2-4; the D is unclear. CDR3 region: CASMAEKNIQYF. DNA for the CDR3: TGTGCCAGCATGGCAGAAAAAAACATTCAGTACTTC.